These T cell receptor beta chains were read from a single sample in a study of T cell clusters in autoimmune cytopenias. For each CDR3 protein, TCRdb gives one entry from its re-call of the multiplex PCR reads, without DNA. The sample holds approximately 14,000 distinct CDR3 sequences. Sequenced: peripheral blood. These receptors were collected from a human donor with an autoimmune cytopenia or autoimmune hepatitis (not recorded which). CDR3s include the opening cysteine and the closing phenylalanine or tryptophan. Rows may omit the clone size; those that give it use once, few, many or a size class.

v_gene: TRBV12-3/TRBV12-4; j_gene: TRBJ1-6; abundance: .; CDR3aa: CASRGGQNSPLHF
v_gene: TRBV18; j_gene: TRBJ2-2; abundance: .; CDR3aa: CASRLGTGGSSSGELFF
v_gene: TRBV29-1; j_gene: TRBJ1-2; abundance: medium-sized; CDR3aa: CSVVDRDGYGYTF
v_gene: TRBV5-4; j_gene: TRBJ2-3; abundance: .; CDR3aa: CASSFRRTDTQYF
v_gene: TRBV11-1; j_gene: TRBJ2-5; abundance: .; CDR3aa: CASNMGQGLETQYF
v_gene: TRBV18; j_gene: TRBJ2-2; abundance: medium-sized; CDR3aa: CASSFGQGNTGELFF
v_gene: TRBV6-5; j_gene: TRBJ1-1; abundance: .; CDR3aa: CARRARGPPTEAFF
v_gene: TRBV5-5; j_gene: TRBJ2-5; abundance: .; CDR3aa: CASSLVQLETQYF
v_gene: TRBV6-1; j_gene: TRBJ2-7; abundance: .; CDR3aa: CASSEAGLTYEQYF
v_gene: TRBV11-1; j_gene: TRBJ1-1; abundance: medium-sized; CDR3aa: CASSARQGTNTEAFF
v_gene: TRBV20-1; j_gene: TRBJ1-5; abundance: .; CDR3aa: CSARGGESQPQHF
v_gene: TRBV6-5; j_gene: TRBJ1-1; abundance: .; CDR3aa: CASSDLGRSNTEAFF
v_gene: TRBV15; j_gene: TRBJ2-5; abundance: .; CDR3aa: CATRDTPQETQYF
v_gene: TRBV27; j_gene: TRBJ2-1; abundance: .; CDR3aa: CASSSIAGGNEQFF
v_gene: TRBV30; j_gene: TRBJ1-4; abundance: .; CDR3aa: CAWSARTSREKLFF
v_gene: TRBV6-5; j_gene: TRBJ1-6; abundance: .; CDR3aa: CASSEGSYSPLHF
v_gene: TRBV19; j_gene: TRBJ2-7; abundance: .; CDR3aa: CVSTSGAGPPYEQYF
v_gene: TRBV19; j_gene: TRBJ1-6; abundance: .; CDR3aa: CASSIRDRRYSPLHF
v_gene: TRBV11-1; j_gene: TRBJ2-7; abundance: .; CDR3aa: CASSSYGTGSTYEQYF
v_gene: TRBV19; j_gene: TRBJ2-3; abundance: medium-sized; CDR3aa: CASSIRLAGSSTDTQYF
v_gene: TRBV18; j_gene: TRBJ1-1; abundance: .; CDR3aa: CASSALGLTASVTEAFF
v_gene: TRBV10-3; j_gene: TRBJ1-2; abundance: .; CDR3aa: CATTVRQELREDGYTF
v_gene: TRBV15; j_gene: TRBJ1-4; abundance: .; CDR3aa: CATSRAVGVIDEKLFF
v_gene: TRBV12-3/TRBV12-4; j_gene: TRBJ2-1; abundance: .; CDR3aa: CASSLTGTGGYNEQFF
v_gene: TRBV11-1; j_gene: TRBJ2-1; abundance: medium-sized; CDR3aa: CASSLEFGTSGNEQFF
v_gene: TRBV20-1; j_gene: TRBJ2-1; abundance: .; CDR3aa: CSARGQRGGYNEQFF
v_gene: TRBV12-3/TRBV12-4; j_gene: TRBJ2-2; abundance: medium-sized; CDR3aa: CASSDTNTGELFF
v_gene: TRBV29-1; j_gene: TRBJ2-3; abundance: medium-sized; CDR3aa: CSGGQGADTQYF
v_gene: TRBV19; j_gene: TRBJ2-5; abundance: .; CDR3aa: CASSVSGTETQYF
v_gene: TRBV20-1; j_gene: TRBJ2-1; abundance: .; CDR3aa: CSAPDRGANNEQFF
v_gene: TRBV5-5; j_gene: TRBJ1-4; abundance: .; CDR3aa: CASSSLDGGKLFF
v_gene: TRBV18; j_gene: TRBJ1-1; abundance: .; CDR3aa: CASSGGTGEGTEAFF
v_gene: TRBV19; j_gene: TRBJ2-3; abundance: .; CDR3aa: CASTPDRGRDTQYF
v_gene: TRBV6-5; j_gene: TRBJ1-5; abundance: .; CDR3aa: CASSEAGGNQPQHF
v_gene: TRBV6-1; j_gene: TRBJ1-3; abundance: .; CDR3aa: CASRVTGSGNTIYF
v_gene: TRBV19; j_gene: TRBJ2-5; abundance: medium-sized; CDR3aa: CASSIMGHRQETQYF
v_gene: TRBV5-4; j_gene: TRBJ2-7; abundance: .; CDR3aa: CASSSTYEQYF
v_gene: TRBV12-3/TRBV12-4; j_gene: TRBJ1-1; abundance: .; CDR3aa: CASTWNIGYTEAFF
v_gene: TRBV29-1; j_gene: TRBJ2-1; abundance: .; CDR3aa: CSVQRVFLNEQFF
v_gene: TRBV6-5; j_gene: TRBJ2-7; abundance: medium-sized; CDR3aa: CASSYSTSGSEQYF
v_gene: TRBV29-1; j_gene: TRBJ1-2; abundance: medium-sized; CDR3aa: CSVEEGGVGGYTF
v_gene: TRBV18; j_gene: TRBJ2-1; abundance: .; CDR3aa: CASSDQRDYNEQFF
v_gene: TRBV12-3/TRBV12-4; j_gene: TRBJ1-5; abundance: .; CDR3aa: CASSLRREHGQPQHF
v_gene: TRBV12-3/TRBV12-4; j_gene: TRBJ1-5; abundance: .; CDR3aa: CASSLGGLHQHF
v_gene: TRBV6-5; j_gene: TRBJ1-1; abundance: .; CDR3aa: CASSPRGGNTEAFF
v_gene: TRBV29-1; j_gene: TRBJ1-2; abundance: medium-sized; CDR3aa: CSVDQGAGYGYTF
v_gene: TRBV5-4; j_gene: TRBJ2-7; abundance: .; CDR3aa: CASSFGPSEQYF
v_gene: TRBV12-3/TRBV12-4; j_gene: TRBJ2-3; abundance: medium-sized; CDR3aa: CASSLTDTQYF
v_gene: TRBV19; j_gene: TRBJ1-1; abundance: .; CDR3aa: CASSTRYTEAFF
v_gene: TRBV18; j_gene: TRBJ2-5; abundance: medium-sized; CDR3aa: CATTSGQETQYF
v_gene: TRBV6-1; j_gene: TRBJ2-3; abundance: .; CDR3aa: CASSLDDRTGNTQYF
v_gene: TRBV7-2; j_gene: TRBJ2-5; abundance: .; CDR3aa: CASSLRTSGSQETQYF
v_gene: TRBV19; j_gene: TRBJ2-3; abundance: .; CDR3aa: CASSPGTEDTQYF